The clone carrying this TCR beta chain was detected only once. Its antigen is still unknown. Sequenced by immunoSEQ multiplex PCR; TCRdb stores in-frame clones only, minus some. The sample carries some 150,000 clones, approximately 85% recorded once. These data originate in a study of T cell responses to AZD1222 COVID-19 vaccine. Germline V gene data show CDR1 as SGHRS and CDR2 as YFSETQ. V was clipped by 0 bases and J by 4 bases; unmatched bases: 11. The CDR3 runs 17 residues. Findings of the study overall: Females made up more of the donors, who were largely white British, and clonal diversity may have come out too low.

The sample was peripheral blood, taken 28 days after the second dose of the MenACWY control vaccine. The chain employs TRBV5-1 and TRBJ2-3; 7 bases line up with TRBD1. The TCR originated in an adult who received the MenACWY meningococcal vaccine as a control. This chain's CDR3 is CASSLVGTARTPDTQYF. The CDR3 region has the DNA TGCGCCAGCAGCTTGGTTGGGACAGCGCGTACCCCAGATACGCAGTATTTT.